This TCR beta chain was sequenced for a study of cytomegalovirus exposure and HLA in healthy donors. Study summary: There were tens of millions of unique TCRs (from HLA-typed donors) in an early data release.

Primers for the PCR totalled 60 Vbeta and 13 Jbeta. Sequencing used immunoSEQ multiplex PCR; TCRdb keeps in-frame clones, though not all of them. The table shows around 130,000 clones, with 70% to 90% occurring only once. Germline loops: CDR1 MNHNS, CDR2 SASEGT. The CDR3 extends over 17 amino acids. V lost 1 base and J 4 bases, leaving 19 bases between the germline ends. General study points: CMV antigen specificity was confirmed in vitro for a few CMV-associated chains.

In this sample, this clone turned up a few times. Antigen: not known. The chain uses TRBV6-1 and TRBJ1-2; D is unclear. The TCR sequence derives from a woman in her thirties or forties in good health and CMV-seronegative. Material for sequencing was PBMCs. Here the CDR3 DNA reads TGTGCCAGCAGTGAAGACTCCCGTGCTTATCCCTTCTATGGCTACACCTTC. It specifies CASSEDSRAYPFYGYTF.